What follows describes a single T cell receptor (beta chain). Its cognate antigen is unknown. The data belong to a study of glioma-infiltrating T cells. The V end lost 3 bases, the J end lost 1 base, and 13 bases lay between the germline ends. Germline V CDR1 and CDR2: SGHTA, FQGNSA. The CDR3 contains 16 residues. Whole-study findings and limits: Gliomas, especially low-grade, showed above-expected tissue-blood divergence; non-neoplastic patients showed below.

The iRepertoire nested amplicon-rescue multiplex PCR amplified TCR alpha and beta CDR3s from RNA. Input was about 85-400 ng of tissue mRNA or PBMC total RNA. In TCRdb, the multiplex PCR reads were re-called with MiXCR into one record per CDR3 protein. The sample contains over 140,000 distinct CDR3 sequences, 39% of which appear only once. Material: glioma tissue, nonneoplastic brain tissue, or PBMCs (not recorded which). The chain combines TRBV7-2 with TRBJ2-1; D possibly corresponds to TRBD2 (5 bases). The TCR was taken from a human donor with low-grade glioma or glioblastoma, undergoing nonglioma brain surgery, or in good health (not recorded which). Here the CDR3 reads CASSFFTGVSYNEQFF. The CDR3 nucleotides read TGTGCCAGCAGCTTTTTCACCGGGGTATCCTACAATGAGCAGTTCTTC.